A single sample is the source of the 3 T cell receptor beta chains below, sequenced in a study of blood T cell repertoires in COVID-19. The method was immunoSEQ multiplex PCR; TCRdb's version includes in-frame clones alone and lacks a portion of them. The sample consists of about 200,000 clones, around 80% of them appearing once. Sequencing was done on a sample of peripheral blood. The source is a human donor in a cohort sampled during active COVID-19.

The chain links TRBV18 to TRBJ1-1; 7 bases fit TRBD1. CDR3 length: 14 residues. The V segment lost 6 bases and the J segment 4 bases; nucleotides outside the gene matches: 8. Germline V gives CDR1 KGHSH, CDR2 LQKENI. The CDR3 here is CASSLGQEPTEAFF. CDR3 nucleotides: TGTGCCAGCTCCTTAGGACAGGAGCCCACTGAAGCTTTCTTT.

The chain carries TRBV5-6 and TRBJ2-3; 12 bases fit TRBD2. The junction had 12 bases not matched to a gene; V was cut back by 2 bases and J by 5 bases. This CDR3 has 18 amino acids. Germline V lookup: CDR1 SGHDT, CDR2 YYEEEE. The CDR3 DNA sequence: TGTGCCAGCAGCTTCACTAGCGGGGGGACCTCCCAGCGAGATACGCAGTATTTT. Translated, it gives CASSFTSGGTSQRDTQYF.

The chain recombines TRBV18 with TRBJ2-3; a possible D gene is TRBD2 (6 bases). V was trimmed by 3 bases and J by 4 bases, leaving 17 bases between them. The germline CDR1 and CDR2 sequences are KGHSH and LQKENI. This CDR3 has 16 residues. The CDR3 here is CASSPGGAGKSDTQYF. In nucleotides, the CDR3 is TGTGCCAGCTCACCGGGAGGAGCAGGGAAATCAGATACGCAGTATTTT.